Presented here are 32 T cell receptor beta chains from one specimen sequenced in a study of CD8+ T cells in alopecia areata. RNA was extracted and reverse transcribed into cDNA as the sequencing template. Only in-frame clones appear in the TCRdb table, and some are missing; sequencing was by immunoSEQ multiplex PCR. The sample has 100,000 to 150,000 clones, roughly 54% seen once. The sequencing here drew on CD4+ T cells sorted from blood, taken at week 0. Source of these receptors: a human donor with alopecia areata.

V gene TRBV11-1 combines with J gene TRBJ1-5; D gene ambiguous. Germline values: CDR1 SGHAT, CDR2 FQDESV (reference sequence). This CDR3 contains 13 residues. With 5 bases removed from V and 6 bases from J, the gap between germline ends came to 11 bases. CDR3 DNA: TGTGCCAGCAGCCCTTCGGTTACTCAGCCCCAGCATTTT. The encoded protein is CASSPSVTQPQHF. Drawing the rest from reference TRBV11-1 and TRBJ1-5, the complete variable domain is EAEVAQSPRYKITEKSQAVAFWCDPISGHATLYWYRQILGQGPELLVQFQDESVVDDSQLPKDRFSAERLKGVDSTLKIQPAELGDSAMYLCASSPSVTQPQHFGDGTRLSIL.

This clone has only a few counts. The chain is built from TRBV2 and TRBJ2-2, with D tentatively TRBD1 (6 bases). V was clipped by 2 bases and J by 3 bases, with 10 bases between them. Germline CDR1 is SNHLY and CDR2 is FYNNEI. CDR3 length equals 15 residues. CDR3 sequence: CASSEIAGDTGELFF. The CDR3 bases are TGTGCCAGCAGTGAAATAGCAGGGGACACCGGGGAGCTGTTTTTT.

The V gene is TRBV7-8, the J gene TRBJ2-1, with D tentatively TRBD1 (5 bases). The germline gives CDR1 SGHVS, CDR2 FQNEAQ. The CDR3 sequence is 15 residues long. Trimming left V 6 bases short and J 3 bases short, with 15 bases between. Here the CDR3 DNA reads TGTGCCAGCAGATTACAGGCGGTGGTCTACAATGAGCAGTTCTTC. It encodes CASRLQAVVYNEQFF.

This rearrangement joins TRBV14 to TRBJ2-5, with D unresolved. Germline V lookup: CDR1 SGHDN, CDR2 FVKESK. The CDR3 totals 12 residues. V was pared by 3 bases and J by 5 bases, with 7 bases between. For the CDR3, the DNA is TGTGCCAGCAGCCACGCTTGGGAGACCCAGTACTTC. This encodes CASSHAWETQYF.

The CDR3 bases are TGTGCCAGCAGTGATGGGGTGGGTGCTTTCTTT. Translated: CASSDGVGAFF. The rearrangement links TRBV25-1 to TRBJ1-1; D not resolved. This CDR3 has 11 residues. V lost 3 bases and J lost 11, with 10 bases in between. Germline V gene data show CDR1 as MGHDK and CDR2 as SYGVNS. Variable domain in full (rest from reference TRBV25-1 and TRBJ1-1): EADIYQTPRYLVIGTGKKITLECSQTMGHDKMYWYQQDPGMELHLIHYSYGVNSTEKGDLSSESTVSRIRTEHFPLTLESARPSHTSQYLCASSDGVGAFFGQGTRLTVV.

The chain recombines TRBV4-1 with TRBJ1-5, with D possibly TRBD1 on 5 matching bases. Germline CDR1 MGHRA, CDR2 YSYEKL. V was cut by 0 bases and J by 0 bases, with 12 bases left in between. This CDR3 has 17 amino acids. As DNA, the CDR3 is TGCGCCAGCAGCCAAGAAGGGACGGATTATAGCAATCAGCCCCAGCATTTT. Its protein product is CASSQEGTDYSNQPQHF.

The V call is TRBV5-4, the J call TRBJ2-5; no clear D. The V end lost 1 base, the J end lost 5 bases, and 9 bases lay between the germline ends. Germline V CDR1 and CDR2: SGHNT, YYREEE (reference sequence). The CDR3 covers 13 residues. The CDR3 nucleotides are TGTGCCAGCAGCTTGCAAGTGGGCGAGACCCAGTACTTC. It yields the protein CASSLQVGETQYF.

This clone turned up a few times. The chain recombines TRBV7-2 with TRBJ2-2; D gene ambiguous. V was shortened by 7 bases and J by 6 bases, with 18 bases between the two germline ends. The CDR3 totals 15 residues. Germline lookup yields CDR1 SGHTA and CDR2 FQGNSA. CDR3 amino acids: CASTPNHEHAGELFF. CDR3 DNA: TGTGCCAGCACCCCGAACCACGAACACGCCGGGGAGCTGTTTTTT.

The chain recombines TRBV5-1 with TRBJ2-4; TRBD2 matches at 8 bases. J was trimmed by 6 bases and V by 0 bases; bases with no gene match: 8. The germline CDR1 and CDR2 sequences are SGHRS and YFSETQ. The CDR3 covers 16 residues. This chain's CDR3 is CASSLDQLGLANIQYF. The CDR3 nucleotides read TGCGCCAGCAGCTTGGACCAACTCGGACTAGCAAACATTCAGTACTTC.

The chain couples TRBV5-1 to TRBJ2-5; D is perhaps TRBD2 (5 bases). Trimming shortened V by 1 base and J by 1 base, and 11 bases separated the two germline ends. The length of the CDR3 is 15 residues. From germline, CDR1 is SGHRS and CDR2 YFSETQ. The CDR3: CASSLSRGAQETQYF. CDR3 nucleotides: TGCGCCAGCAGCTTGAGTCGGGGTGCCCAAGAGACCCAGTACTTC.

The chain has TRBV18 and TRBJ2-7; 10 bases agree with TRBD1. This CDR3 comprises 13 residues. Germline V gene lookup returns CDR1 KGHSH and CDR2 LQKENI. Germline trimming cut 5 bases from V and 5 bases from J; bases unmatched to any gene: 3. CDR3 in DNA: TGTGCCAGCTCATCCGGGACAGGGGACGAGCAGTACTTC. Translation gives CASSSGTGDEQYF. Filled out from reference TRBV18 and TRBJ2-7, the complete variable domain reads NAGVMQNPRHLVRRRGQEARLRCSPMKGHSHVYWYRQLPEEGLKFMVYLQKENIIDESGMPKERFSAEFPKEGPSILRIQQVVRGDSAAYFCASSSGTGDEQYFGPGTRLTVT.

The rearrangement uses TRBV29-1 and TRBJ1-5; 7 bases map to TRBD1. J gave up 7 bases and V 6 bases, and 9 bases lay outside the gene matches. The CDR3 is 13 amino acids. Germline V gives CDR1 SQVTM, CDR2 ANQGSEA. CDR3 in DNA: TGCAGCGTGGATACAGGGGAGGGGCAGCCCCAGCATTTT. This gives the protein CSVDTGEGQPQHF.

In this sample, this clone turned up a few times. The genes are TRBV27 and TRBJ2-7, with D perhaps TRBD2 (5 bases). The V and J ends lost 3 bases and 6 bases respectively, with 12 bases between them. The CDR3 length is 13 residues. The germline V gene has CDR1 MNHEY and CDR2 SMNVEV (reference sequence). The CDR3 sequence is CASSFTPRGEQYF. The CDR3 DNA sequence: TGTGCCAGCAGTTTCACCCCTCGGGGCGAGCAGTACTTC.

The chain employs TRBV10-3 and TRBJ2-5; tentative D call: TRBD1 (6 bases). Germline loops: CDR1 ENHRY, CDR2 SYGVKD. The length of the CDR3 is 16 residues. V lost 2 bases, J lost 5 bases, and 18 bases lay in between. The CDR3 sequence is CAISEQGTWERETQYF. CDR3 bases: TGTGCCATCAGTGAGCAAGGGACATGGGAACGGGAGACCCAGTACTTC.

This clone appeared a few times. The rearrangement uses TRBV15 and TRBJ2-1; 7 bases are a match to TRBD2. The V segment lost 2 bases and the J segment 6 bases; nucleotides outside the gene matches: 13. The CDR3 extends over 17 amino acids. The germline gives CDR1 LNHNV, CDR2 YYDKDF (reference sequence). DNA of the CDR3: TGTGCCACCAGCAGATGGTTAGCGGGCGCTACTCTCAATGAGCAGTTCTTC. Protein product: CATSRWLAGATLNEQFF.

This chain links TRBV5-1 with TRBJ2-3; 7 nucleotides agree with TRBD2. V dropped 0 bases and J dropped 4; count of bases not matched to a gene: 2. The CDR3 spans 14 residues. The V gene's germline CDR1 is SGHRS and CDR2 YFSETQ. CDR3 DNA sequence: TGCGCCAGCAGCTTGGTAGCGGGCGCAGATACGCAGTATTTT. Its protein product is CASSLVAGADTQYF.

The J gene is TRBJ1-2, the V gene TRBV19, with a tentative D call TRBD1 (6 bases). The ends were cut back, 6 bases at V and 0 bases at J, with 11 bases in the middle. The germline V gene has CDR1 LNHDA and CDR2 SQIVND (reference sequence). This CDR3 is built from 14 residues. CDR3 DNA sequence: TGTGCCAGTAGGGACAGACTTTCTAACTATGGCTACACCTTC. It translates to CASRDRLSNYGYTF.

This clone was counted a single time. The rearrangement joins TRBV2 to TRBJ2-5; D may correspond to TRBD1 or TRBD2 (5 bases each). V dropped 4 bases and J dropped 5 bases, with 14 bases sitting between them. CDR1 and CDR2 (germline): SNHLY, FYNNEI. CDR3 length equals 14 residues. This CDR3 reads CASSVGGDVETQYF. The CDR3 DNA sequence: TGTGCCAGCAGTGTTGGGGGTGATGTGGAGACCCAGTACTTC.

The rearrangement uses TRBV10-3 and TRBJ1-1, with D unresolved. Germline lookup yields CDR1 ENHRY and CDR2 SYGVKD. Deletions cut 10 bases from V and 3 bases from J, with 15 bases between. CDR3 length: 13 residues. The CDR3 protein is CATTPNTDTEAFF. The CDR3 DNA sequence: TGTGCCACCACCCCGAATACTGACACTGAAGCTTTCTTT.

This clone turned up a few times. This chain links TRBV5-1 with TRBJ2-2, with no clear D. Trimming removed 1 base from V and 1 base from J, with 8 bases in between. CDR3 length: 15 amino acids. The germline CDR1 and CDR2 sequences are SGHRS and YFSETQ. This CDR3 is CASSLRAVNTGELFF. The CDR3 DNA is TGCGCCAGCAGCTTGAGGGCAGTGAACACCGGGGAGCTGTTTTTT.

The chain links TRBV5-4 to TRBJ2-7; no definite D call. CDR3 length: 14 amino acids. V lost 1 base and J lost 1, with 9 bases in between. The V gene's germline CDR1 is SGHNT and CDR2 YYREEE (reference sequence). The CDR3 region is CASSLSSDSYEQYF. The CDR3, as DNA: TGTGCCAGCAGCTTGTCCTCAGATTCCTACGAGCAGTACTTC.

The J gene is TRBJ2-2, the V gene TRBV19; a possible D gene is TRBD2 (6 bases). Germline loops: CDR1 LNHDA, CDR2 SQIVND (reference sequence). V lost 11 bases, J lost 3 bases, and 16 bases lay in between. The CDR3 is 14 residues long. The DNA for the CDR3 is TGTGCCTCCAAACGGGGACTGGACACCGGGGAGCTGTTTTTT. It specifies CASKRGLDTGELFF.

The chain employs TRBV7-2 and TRBJ1-4; unclear D gene. V was trimmed by 0 bases and J by 0 bases, leaving 5 bases between them. CDR1 is SGHTA, CDR2 FQGNSA, per germline. CDR3 size: 15 residues. DNA for the CDR3: TGTGCCAGCAGCTTAGCGTTCTCAACTAATGAAAAACTGTTTTTT. It is translated as CASSLAFSTNEKLFF.

This chain links TRBV7-9 with TRBJ2-5; D not resolved. Trimming left V 6 bases short and J 2 bases short, with 4 bases between. The germline V gene encodes CDR1 SEHNR and CDR2 FQNEAQ (reference sequence). The CDR3 runs to 11 residues. The CDR3 region has the DNA TGTGCCAGCAGTTATCAAGAGACCCAGTACTTC. Its translation is CASSYQETQYF.

This rearrangement joins TRBV27 to TRBJ2-3; D unresolved. V lost 6 bases to trimming and J lost 0 bases, with 4 bases between them. CDR1 and CDR2 from the germline V gene are MNHEY and SMNVEV (reference sequence). There are 12 residues in the CDR3. CDR3 sequence (DNA): TGTGCCAGCAGCCTTAGCACAGATACGCAGTATTTT. As protein: CASSLSTDTQYF.

The chain links TRBV4-2 to TRBJ2-7; D is possibly TRBD2 (7 bases). Trimming shortened V by 1 base and J by 2 bases, and 15 bases separated the two germline ends. This CDR3 is built from 16 residues. From germline, CDR1 is LGHNA and CDR2 YNFKEQ. This CDR3 reads CASSQARGAYAYEQYF. CDR3 sequence (DNA): TGTGCCAGCAGCCAAGCACGGGGGGCCTATGCCTACGAGCAGTACTTC.

This chain uses TRBV28 with TRBJ1-5; 8 positions match TRBD1. J was trimmed by 10 bases and V by 2 bases; bases with no gene match: 16. The CDR3 extends over 17 amino acids. Per germline, CDR1 MDHEN and CDR2 SYDVKM. CDR3 loop: CASSLAQGGVIWQPQHF. The CDR3 nucleotides read TGTGCCAGCAGTTTAGCACAGGGGGGCGTCATTTGGCAACCCCAGCATTTT.

The V call is TRBV5-1, the J call TRBJ2-2; D remains unclear. Trimming left V 5 bases short and J 0 bases short, with 11 bases between. CDR1 and CDR2 from the germline V gene are SGHRS and YFSETQ. The CDR3 sequence is 15 residues long. The CDR3 loop is CASSQWLTNTGELFF. The CDR3 DNA sequence: TGCGCCAGCAGTCAATGGCTCACGAACACCGGGGAGCTGTTTTTT. Using reference TRBV5-1 and TRBJ2-2 for the parts outside the CDR3, the full variable domain is KAGVTQTPRYLIKTRGQQVTLSCSPISGHRSVSWYQQTPGQGLQFLFEYFSETQRNKGNFPGRFSGRQFSNSRSEMNVSTLELGDSALYLCASSQWLTNTGELFFGEGSRLTVL.

This clone was detected only a few times. The chain recombines TRBV7-9 with TRBJ1-2, with D possibly matching TRBD1 (5 bases). Germline V CDR1 and CDR2: SEHNR, FQNEAQ (reference sequence). The CDR3 is 14 residues long. V lost 1 base and J 4 bases, leaving 10 bases between the germline ends. The CDR3 loop is CASSLGGRGYGYTF. CDR3 sequence (DNA): TGTGCCAGCAGCTTAGGGGGGAGAGGCTATGGCTACACCTTC.

The chain joins TRBV19 to TRBJ1-2; D is possibly TRBD1 (6 bases). From germline, CDR1 is LNHDA and CDR2 SQIVND (reference sequence). This CDR3 is built from 13 residues. The ends were cut back, 7 bases at V and 2 bases at J, with 11 bases in the middle. The CDR3 region has the DNA TGTGCCAGTACGGAGAGGGGGAACTATGGCTACACCTTC. The encoded protein is CASTERGNYGYTF. Filled out from reference TRBV19 and TRBJ1-2, the complete variable domain reads DGGITQSPKYLFRKEGQNVTLSCEQNLNHDAMYWYRQDPGQGLRLIYYSQIVNDFQKGDIAEGYSVSREKKESFPLTVTSAQKNPTAFYLCASTERGNYGYTFGSGTRLTVV.

The table lists this clone with a count of one. V is TRBV7-2 and J is TRBJ1-2; D not certain. The germline CDR1 and CDR2 sequences are SGHTA and FQGNSA. Trimming took 2 bases from V and 2 from J, leaving 12 bases between them. The CDR3 is 15 amino acids. CDR3 residues: CASSLLNGVNYGYTF. The CDR3 coding sequence is TGTGCCAGCAGCTTATTAAACGGGGTGAACTATGGCTACACCTTC.

The gene calls are TRBV29-1 and TRBJ1-2, with unresolved D. The CDR3 contains 12 residues. Trimming took 6 bases from V and 2 from J, leaving 10 bases between them. The germline CDR1 and CDR2 sequences are SQVTM and ANQGSEA. Here the CDR3 DNA reads TGCAGCGTAACACATTTAAACTATGGCTACACCTTC. It encodes CSVTHLNYGYTF.